Presented here are 15 T cell receptor beta chains from one specimen sequenced in a study of a mutant IDH1 vaccine in newly diagnosed glioma (dated by TCRdb to 2020 to 2023). Read against the paper, the sample's time point label means: week 11, during vaccination. Every vaccine dose consisted of 300 ug of a 20-mer mutant IDH1 peptide in Montanide, administered subcutaneously together with topical imiquimod. Their antigen targets remain unknown. Receptor libraries were prepared by the immunoSEQ multiplex PCR assay. TCRdb provides this immuneACCESS table in a form limited to in-frame rearrangements. Some clones are lacking; in checked studies, under half of them reflect an unresolved V gene, and why the rest are absent is not known. The sample records some 130,000 clones, around 80% of which are singletons. The biggest ten clones account for about 5.5% of the sample. Specimen: PBMCs, collected from a glioma patient whose treatment included an IDH1 peptide vaccine. The receptors stem from a man in his forties or fifties with glioma.

This clone was observed a few times. The V call is TRBV27, the J call TRBJ2-7; D is possibly TRBD2 (6 bases). Trimming removed 6 bases at V and 6 bases at J, with 9 bases between. In germline, CDR1 is MNHEY, CDR2 SMNVEV (reference sequence). The CDR3 runs to 11 residues. The CDR3 sequence is CASRYGGEQYF. DNA of the CDR3: TGTGCCAGCAGGTACGGGGGCGAGCAGTACTTC.

This clone came up a few times. V and J are TRBV7-3 and TRBJ1-1; D call uncertain. The CDR3 runs 13 residues. Germline CDR1 is SGHTA and CDR2 is FQGTGA. Trimming pared 3 bases from V and 2 bases from J, leaving 7 bases between. The CDR3 region has the DNA TGTGCCAGCAGCTTCCAGCCTAACACTGAAGCTTTCTTT. This sequence encodes CASSFQPNTEAFF.

The chain employs TRBV6-4 and TRBJ1-3; TRBD1 might be the D (5 bases). This CDR3 spans 14 amino acids. Per the germline V gene, CDR1 is MRHNA and CDR2 is SNTAGT. V lost 8 bases to trimming and J lost 0 bases, with 11 bases between them. The CDR3, as DNA: TGTGCCAGCGGGGACGGTAACTCTGGAAACACCATATATTTT. It yields the protein CASGDGNSGNTIYF.

The chain recombines TRBV29-1 with TRBJ2-7; D gene unclear. CDR3 length: 12 amino acids. Trimming shortened V by 8 bases and J by 2 bases, and 13 bases separated the two germline ends. CDR1 is SQVTM, CDR2 ANQGSEA, per germline. The CDR3 sequence is CSTGNGTYEQYF. CDR3 in DNA: TGCAGCACTGGGAACGGAACCTACGAGCAGTACTTC.

The chain has TRBV30 and TRBJ1-2; 7 nucleotides align to TRBD1. Trimming removed 1 base from V and 5 bases from J; junction bases left unmatched: 4. This CDR3 spans 13 amino acids. Germline V gives CDR1 GTSNPN, CDR2 SVGIG (reference sequence). The CDR3 here is CAWSATGSYGYTF. DNA of the CDR3: TGTGCCTGGAGTGCGACAGGGTCATATGGCTACACCTTC.

The V and J genes are TRBV5-6 and TRBJ2-5; 11 nucleotides line up with TRBD2. Germline values: CDR1 SGHDT, CDR2 YYEEEE. This CDR3 region has 16 residues. V shed 4 bases, J shed 1 base, and the junction held 6 bases outside the gene matches. The CDR3 nucleotides read TGTGCCAGCAGCGTTCGACTAGCGGGGCTCCAAGAGACCCAGTACTTC. Translation gives CASSVRLAGLQETQYF.

This chain links TRBV15 with TRBJ2-3, with a tentative D call TRBD1 (6 bases). CDR3 length equals 17 residues. V was shortened by 2 bases and J by 1 base, with 16 bases between the two germline ends. Germline loops: CDR1 LNHNV, CDR2 YYDKDF (reference sequence). CDR3 coding DNA: TGTGCCACCAGCAGAACCGGGACAAATTACGGCACAGATACGCAGTATTTT. This translates into CATSRTGTNYGTDTQYF.

The V call is TRBV6-5, the J call TRBJ2-1, with a weak D call TRBD1 (5 bases). Germline CDR1 and CDR2: MNHEY and SVGAGI. The CDR3 consists of 15 residues. The germline V and J ends were trimmed by 2 bases and 9 bases, with 17 bases remaining between them. The CDR3 nucleotides read TGTGCCAGCAGTTACGACGGCAGGGCCCTCGGTGAGCAGTTCTTC. This translates into CASSYDGRALGEQFF.

The J gene is TRBJ1-1, the V gene TRBV9; D call uncertain. The CDR3 contains 14 residues. Looked up from germline, CDR1 is SGDLS and CDR2 is YYNGEE. Trimming took off 0 bases at V and 1 base at J, with 7 bases between the two ends. In nucleotides, the CDR3 is TGTGCCAGCAGCGTAGAAGTTTGGAACACTGAAGCTTTCTTT. It encodes CASSVEVWNTEAFF. The full variable domain, with the rest looked up from reference TRBV9 and TRBJ1-1, is DSGVTQTPKHLITATGQRVTLRCSPRSGDLSVYWYQQSLDQGLQFLIQYYNGEERAKGNILERFSAQQFPDLHSELNLSSLELGDSALYFCASSVEVWNTEAFFGQGTRLTVV.

The rearrangement joins TRBV28 to TRBJ1-4; D not certain. Germline values: CDR1 MDHEN, CDR2 SYDVKM. The CDR3 has 11 amino acids. Trimming removed 10 bases at V and 8 bases at J, with 11 bases between. The CDR3 here is CATKQGEKLFF. DNA for the CDR3: TGTGCCACCAAACAAGGGGAAAAACTGTTTTTT.

This chain links TRBV5-4 with TRBJ1-1; D is undetermined. V was trimmed by 6 bases and J by 4 bases, leaving 13 bases between them. CDR1 is SGHNT, CDR2 YYREEE, per germline (reference sequence). The CDR3 is made up of 13 amino acids. CDR3 loop: CASKFRGSTEAFF. In nucleotides, the CDR3 is TGTGCCAGCAAGTTTCGTGGCTCCACTGAAGCTTTCTTT. Filled out from reference TRBV5-4 and TRBJ1-1, the complete variable domain reads ETGVTQSPTHLIKTRGQQVTLRCSSQSGHNTVSWYQQALGQGPQFIFQYYREEENGRGNFPPRFSGLQFPNYSSELNVNALELDDSALYLCASKFRGSTEAFFGQGTRLTVV.

The chain links TRBV27 to TRBJ2-1; 9 nucleotides agree with TRBD2. The CDR3 runs 18 residues. Germline lookup yields CDR1 MNHEY and CDR2 SMNVEV (reference sequence). Losses at the gene ends were 6 bases for V and 2 bases for J; bases not matched to a gene: 14. The CDR3 sequence is CASSPIKWAGGPYNEQFF. The CDR3 region has the DNA TGTGCCAGCAGCCCAATTAAGTGGGCGGGAGGGCCCTACAATGAGCAGTTCTTC.

The rearrangement joins TRBV5-6 to TRBJ2-7; D not certain. The CDR3 runs to 14 residues. Germline lookup yields CDR1 SGHDT and CDR2 YYEEEE. Trimming shortened V by 2 bases and J by 0 bases, and 9 bases separated the two germline ends. CDR3 in amino acids: CASSFPASSYEQYF. The CDR3 nucleotides read TGTGCCAGCAGCTTTCCCGCTAGCTCCTACGAGCAGTACTTC.

The chain has TRBV5-1 and TRBJ2-2; the D gene could be TRBD1 or TRBD2 (6 bases each). CDR3 size: 14 residues. The germline gives CDR1 SGHRS, CDR2 YFSETQ. V was trimmed by 4 bases and J by 8 bases, leaving 15 bases between them. The CDR3 reads CASSLLGGTGELFF. CDR3 DNA sequence: TGCGCCAGCAGCCTCTTGGGGGGCACAGGGGAGCTGTTTTTT.

Details on this clone: A read error may account for a junction end that differs from germline. This chain uses TRBV7-2 with TRBJ1-1, with D hard to call. Germline CDR1 reads SGHTA; CDR2 reads FQGNSA. The CDR3 has 15 amino acids. The CDR3 bases are TGTGCCAGCAGCCTAGCGGGGAGCAGGCGGACTGAAGCTTTCTTT. Its translation: CASSLAGSRRTEAFF. The full variable domain, in which reference TRBV7-2 and TRBJ1-1 provide the parts outside the CDR3, is GAGVSQSPSNKVTEKGKDVELRCDPISGHTALYWYRQSLGQGLEFLIYFQGNSAPDKSGLPSDRFSAERTGGSVSTLTIQRTQQEDSAVYLCASSLAGSRRTEAFFGQGTRLTVV.